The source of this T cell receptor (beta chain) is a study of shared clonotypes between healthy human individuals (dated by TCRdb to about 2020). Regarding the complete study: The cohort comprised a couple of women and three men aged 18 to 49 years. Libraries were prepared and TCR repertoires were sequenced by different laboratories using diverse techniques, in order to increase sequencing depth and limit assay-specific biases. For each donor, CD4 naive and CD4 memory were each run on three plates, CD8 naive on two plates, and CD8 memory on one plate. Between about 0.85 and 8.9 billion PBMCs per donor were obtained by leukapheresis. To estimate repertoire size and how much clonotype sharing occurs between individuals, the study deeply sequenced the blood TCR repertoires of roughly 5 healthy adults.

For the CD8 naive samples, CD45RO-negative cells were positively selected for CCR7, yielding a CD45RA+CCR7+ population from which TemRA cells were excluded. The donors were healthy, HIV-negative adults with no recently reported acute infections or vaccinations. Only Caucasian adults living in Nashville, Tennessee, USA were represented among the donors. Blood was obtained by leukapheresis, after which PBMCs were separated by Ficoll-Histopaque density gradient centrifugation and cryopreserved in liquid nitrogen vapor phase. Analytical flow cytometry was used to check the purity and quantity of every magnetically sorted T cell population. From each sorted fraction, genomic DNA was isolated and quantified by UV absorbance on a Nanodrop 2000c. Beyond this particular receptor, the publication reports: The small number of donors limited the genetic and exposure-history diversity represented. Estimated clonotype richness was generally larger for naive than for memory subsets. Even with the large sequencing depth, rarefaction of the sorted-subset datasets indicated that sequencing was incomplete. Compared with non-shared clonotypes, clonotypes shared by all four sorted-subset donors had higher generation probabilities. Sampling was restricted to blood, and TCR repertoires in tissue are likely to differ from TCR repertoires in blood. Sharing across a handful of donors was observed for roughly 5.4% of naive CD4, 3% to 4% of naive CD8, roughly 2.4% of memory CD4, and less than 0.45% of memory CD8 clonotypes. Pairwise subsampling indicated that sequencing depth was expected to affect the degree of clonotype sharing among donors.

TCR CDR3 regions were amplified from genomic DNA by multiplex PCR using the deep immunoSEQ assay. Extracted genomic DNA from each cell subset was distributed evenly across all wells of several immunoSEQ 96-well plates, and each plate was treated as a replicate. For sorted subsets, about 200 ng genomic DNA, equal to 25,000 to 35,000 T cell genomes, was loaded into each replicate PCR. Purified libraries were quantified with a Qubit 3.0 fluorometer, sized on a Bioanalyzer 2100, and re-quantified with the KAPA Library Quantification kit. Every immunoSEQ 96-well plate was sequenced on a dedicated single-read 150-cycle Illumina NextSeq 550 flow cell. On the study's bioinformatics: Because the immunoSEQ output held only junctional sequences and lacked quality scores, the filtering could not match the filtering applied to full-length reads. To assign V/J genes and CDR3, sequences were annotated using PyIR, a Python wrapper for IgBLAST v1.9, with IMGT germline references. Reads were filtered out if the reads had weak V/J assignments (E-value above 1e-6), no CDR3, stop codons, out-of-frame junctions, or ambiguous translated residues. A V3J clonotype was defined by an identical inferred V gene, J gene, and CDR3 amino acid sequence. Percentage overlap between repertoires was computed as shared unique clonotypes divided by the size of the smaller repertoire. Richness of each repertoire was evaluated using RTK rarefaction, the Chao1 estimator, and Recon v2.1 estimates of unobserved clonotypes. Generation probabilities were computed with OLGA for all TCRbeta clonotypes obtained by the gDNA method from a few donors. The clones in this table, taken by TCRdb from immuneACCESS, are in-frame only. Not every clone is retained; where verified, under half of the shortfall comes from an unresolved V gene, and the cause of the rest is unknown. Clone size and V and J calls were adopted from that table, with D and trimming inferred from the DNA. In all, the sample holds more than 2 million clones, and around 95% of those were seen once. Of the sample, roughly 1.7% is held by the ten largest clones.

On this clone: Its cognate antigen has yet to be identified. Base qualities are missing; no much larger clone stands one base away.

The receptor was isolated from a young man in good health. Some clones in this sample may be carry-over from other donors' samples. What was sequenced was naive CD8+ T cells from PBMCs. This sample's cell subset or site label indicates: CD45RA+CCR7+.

The DNA sequence follows: TGTGCCACCAGCAGAGAGGCGTCGATGTACAGATCCGGGGAGCTGTTTTTT. This gives the protein CATSREASMYRSGELFF. The chain links TRBV15 with TRBJ2-2; confidence is insufficient to name the D gene. The V end loses 0 bases and the J end loses 6 bases, and a stretch of 17 bases separates them. The CDR3 numbers 17 residues from cysteine through phenylalanine. Solely the CDR3 DNA is kept, with 51 bases framed from the first base. The CDR1 and CDR2 encoded by the germline V gene (reference sequence) are LNHNV and YYDKDF.